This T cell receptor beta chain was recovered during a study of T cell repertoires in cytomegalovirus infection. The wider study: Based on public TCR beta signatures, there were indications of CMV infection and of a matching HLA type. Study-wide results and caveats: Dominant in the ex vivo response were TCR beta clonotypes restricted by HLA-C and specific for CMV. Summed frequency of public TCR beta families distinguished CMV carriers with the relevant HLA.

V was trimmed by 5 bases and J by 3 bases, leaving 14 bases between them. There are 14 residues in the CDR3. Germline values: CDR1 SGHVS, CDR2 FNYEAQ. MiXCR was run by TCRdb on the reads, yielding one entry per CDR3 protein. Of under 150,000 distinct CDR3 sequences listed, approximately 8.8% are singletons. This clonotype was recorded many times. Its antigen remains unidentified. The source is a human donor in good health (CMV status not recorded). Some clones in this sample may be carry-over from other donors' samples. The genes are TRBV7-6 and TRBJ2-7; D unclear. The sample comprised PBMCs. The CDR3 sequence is CASSPGLADYEQYF. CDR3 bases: TGTGCCAGCAGCCCTGGCCTGGCAGACTACGAGCAGTACTTC.